This T cell receptor (beta chain) appears in the sequencing data of a study of identical twins. With regard to this clonotype: The antigen is unknown.

A universal primer site was incorporated via template switching, and the cDNA contained unique molecular identifiers. One entry per CDR3 protein, called by TCRdb with MiXCR from the 5' RACE reads. The sample has approximately 470,000 distinct CDR3 sequences; approximately 15% are singletons. General study results and limits: Models, which agreed with sharing between unrelated individuals, nonetheless underestimated the out-of-frame TCR alpha sharing seen in monozygotic twins.

This sample also belongs to another study, concerning yellow fever vaccine responses in identical twins.

This TCR was recovered from a woman aged 18-29 years in good health. Sample: CD4+ T cells sorted from blood.

The CDR3 sequence: CSARGRTNSEQFF. The CDR3 DNA reads TGCAGTGCAAGGGGACGTACCAATTCTGAGCAGTTCTTC. The chain is built from TRBV20-1 and TRBJ2-1, with D possibly being TRBD1 or TRBD2 (5 bases each). CDR3 length equals 13 residues. V was trimmed by 6 bases and J by 9 bases, leaving 18 bases between them. Germline CDR1 is DFQATT and CDR2 is SNEGSKA (reference sequence).